Detailed here is one T cell receptor (beta chain). Its antigen is currently unknown. This record comes from a study of cytotoxic CD8 clonotypes in ibrutinib-treated CLL. Study-wide results and caveats: Public clonotypes showed up rarely, and on treatment they shrank or held steady. Higher clonality was seen at ibrutinib response and a return toward baseline at progression.

Sequencing sought depths of 1 in 200,000 to 1 in 1 million T cells. Some clones are missing from TCRdb's copy, which holds only in-frame ones; the method was immunoSEQ multiplex PCR. Of some 140,000 clones in the sample, approximately 90% were seen once. The CDR3 runs 16 residues. V lost 1 base to trimming and J lost 5 bases, with 17 bases between them. The germline V gene encodes CDR1 MNHNY and CDR2 SVGAGI (reference sequence). Genomic DNA for TCR beta libraries, 2 to 2.5 micrograms, came from cryopreserved PBMCs. J is TRBJ2-5 and V is TRBV6-6; the D gene is possibly TRBD2 (5 bases). The material sequenced was PBMCs, taken after 12 months of ibrutinib treatment. This clonotype originated in a human donor with chronic lymphocytic leukemia. In nucleotides, the CDR3 is TGTGCCAGCAGTTACTACCGAGAGCCGACGGGGGAGACCCAGTACTTC. It yields the protein CASSYYREPTGETQYF.